Each of the 26 T cell receptor beta chains below was sequenced from the same sample in a study of cytomegalovirus exposure and HLA in healthy donors. A multiplex PCR was run with 60 Vbeta primers and 13 Jbeta primers. Profiling relied on immunoSEQ multiplex PCR, and the TCRdb table lists in-frame clones only, not all of them. This sample has tens of thousands of clones, with 68% found just once. The sample consisted of PBMCs. These receptors were taken from a man between 40 and 49 years old in good health and CMV-seronegative.

The V gene is TRBV10-3, the J gene TRBJ2-3; tentatively, D is TRBD1 (5 bases). This CDR3 comprises 16 residues. CDR1 ENHRY and CDR2 SYGVKD come from the germline V gene. Between the trimmed V and J ends, which lost 0 bases and 2 bases, there was a span of 12 bases. The CDR3 DNA follows: TGTGCCATCAGTGAGTCTGCCAGGGAATACACAGATACGCAGTATTTT. Translation: CAISESAREYTDTQYF.

The chain combines TRBV6-5 with TRBJ2-5, with D maybe TRBD1 (5 bases). Matching the DNA end better, TRBJ2-7 makes the J call doubtful. Germline CDR1 reads MNHEY; CDR2 reads SVGAGI. The CDR3 covers 13 residues. CDR3 DNA: TGTGCCAGCAGTTACTCCGACAGAAACGAGCAGTACTTC. This encodes CASSYSDRNEQYF.

CDR3 sequence reads: CASSVGGLGEKLFF. The CDR3, as DNA: TGTGCCAGCAGCGTTGGAGGGCTCGGAGAAAAACTGTTTTTT. The rearrangement links TRBV9 to TRBJ1-4; the D is unclear. The length of the CDR3 is 14 residues. Germline CDR1 SGDLS, CDR2 YYNGEE. The ends were cut back, 2 bases at V and 8 bases at J, with 13 bases in the middle.

This clone was recorded a few times. The V and J genes are TRBV5-6 and TRBJ1-6, with 12 bases aligning to TRBD1. CDR1 is SGHDT, CDR2 YYEEEE, per germline. The CDR3 has 16 amino acids. V lost 3 bases to trimming and J lost 6 bases; unmatched junction nucleotides: 4. CDR3 sequence: CASSWGQGASNSPLHF. For the CDR3, the DNA is TGTGCCAGCAGCTGGGGACAGGGGGCTTCTAATTCACCCCTCCACTTT.

V and J are TRBV6-5 and TRBJ2-3, with D unresolved. The CDR3 totals 14 residues. Looked up from germline, CDR1 is MNHEY and CDR2 is SVGAGI. The V end lost 0 bases, the J end lost 5 bases, and 9 bases lay between the germline ends. The CDR3 nucleotides read TGTGCCAGCAGTTACTCGTATAGTAGAGATACGCAGTATTTT. It translates to CASSYSYSRDTQYF.

The chain recombines TRBV4-1 with TRBJ2-7, with 7 bases matching TRBD1. Germline V gene sequence: CDR1 MGHRA, CDR2 YSYEKL. V lost 0 bases and J lost 7; bases outside the gene matches: 3. The CDR3 loop spans 13 amino acids. The CDR3: CASSQEDRTEQYF. In DNA, the CDR3 is TGCGCCAGCAGCCAAGAGGACAGGACGGAGCAGTACTTC.

V usage is TRBV6-5 and J usage is TRBJ1-4; tentatively, D is TRBD1 (5 bases). This CDR3 spans 14 amino acids. Per germline, CDR1 MNHEY and CDR2 SVGAGI. V was shortened by 5 bases and J by 5 bases, with 12 bases between the two germline ends. Here the CDR3 DNA reads TGTGCCAGCAGTACAAGTCGGGGGAATGAAAAACTGTTTTTT. Its translation is CASSTSRGNEKLFF.

The chain uses TRBV11-2 and TRBJ2-7; D is possibly TRBD1 (7 bases). Germline CDR1 is SGHAT and CDR2 is FQNNGV. This CDR3 is 15 amino acids long. V was trimmed by 1 base and J by 5 bases, leaving 15 bases between them. CDR3 sequence reads: CASSLGTGGAHEQYF. CDR3 bases: TGTGCCAGCAGCTTAGGGACAGGCGGGGCTCACGAGCAGTACTTC. The whole variable domain, remainder taken from reference TRBV11-2 and TRBJ2-7, is EAGVAQSPRYKIIEKRQSVAFWCNPISGHATLYWYQQILGQGPKLLIQFQNNGVVDDSQLPKDRFSAERLKGVDSTLKIQPAKLEDSAVYLCASSLGTGGAHEQYFGPGTRLTVT.

The chain combines TRBV5-1 with TRBJ1-2; D is perhaps TRBD1 (6 bases). Looked up from germline, CDR1 is SGHRS and CDR2 is YFSETQ. Trimming shortened V by 1 base and J by 1 base, and 14 bases separated the two germline ends. The CDR3 is 16 residues long. CDR3: CASSLRREGGNYGYTF. The CDR3 coding sequence is TGCGCCAGCAGCTTGCGTCGTGAAGGGGGTAACTATGGCTACACCTTC.

The table lists this clone with a few counts. This chain links TRBV30 with TRBJ1-3, with D perhaps matching TRBD1 (6 bases). Germline lookup yields CDR1 GTSNPN and CDR2 SVGIG (reference sequence). Trimming stripped 0 bases from V and 2 bases from J, with 11 bases between. The CDR3 is 15 residues long. The CDR3 DNA follows: TGTGCCTGGAGTGTACGGGGGGGCACTGGAAACACCATATATTTT. Amino acids: CAWSVRGGTGNTIYF.

This rearrangement joins TRBV7-2 to TRBJ1-1; no definite D call. This CDR3 has 12 residues. Germline V gene sequence: CDR1 SGHTA, CDR2 FQGNSA. The ends were cut back, 3 bases at V and 5 bases at J, with 7 bases in the middle. CDR3 nucleotides: TGTGCCAGCAGCTTTTTCAGTACTGAAGCTTTCTTT. It yields the protein CASSFFSTEAFF.

The rearrangement links TRBV5-6 to TRBJ1-2, with 7 bases fitting TRBD1. Germline V gene sequence: CDR1 SGHDT, CDR2 YYEEEE. The CDR3 has 13 residues. V lost 2 bases and J lost 5; bases outside the gene matches: 3. This CDR3 is CASSLDRAYGYTF. In DNA form, the CDR3 reads TGTGCCAGCAGCTTAGACAGGGCTTATGGCTACACCTTC.

This chain joins TRBV7-2 and TRBJ2-1, with TRBD2 as a possible D gene (6 bases). V was shortened by 2 bases and J by 5 bases, with 10 bases between the two germline ends. The CDR3 contains 14 residues. Germline V gives CDR1 SGHTA, CDR2 FQGNSA. In DNA form, the CDR3 reads TGTGCCAGCAGCTTACGCGGCGGGAACAATGAGCAGTTCTTC. Protein: CASSLRGGNNEQFF.

This clone was found once. This chain connects TRBV9 to TRBJ1-5; D possibly corresponds to TRBD1 (5 bases). Between the trimmed V and J ends, which lost 4 bases and 5 bases, there was a span of 13 bases. Germline V gene lookup returns CDR1 SGDLS and CDR2 YYNGEE. The length of the CDR3 is 14 residues. The DNA of the CDR3 is TGTGCCAGCAGCCCGGGGGGGGTCTATCAGCCCCAGCATTTT. Translated: CASSPGGVYQPQHF.

V gene TRBV4-3 combines with J gene TRBJ2-1, with 8 nucleotides matching TRBD2. Germline CDR1 LGHNA, CDR2 YSLEER. V shed 0 bases and J 10 bases; nucleotides not matched to a gene: 2. The CDR3 has 13 amino acids. CDR3: CASSQDVAGEQFF. In nucleotides, the CDR3 is TGCGCCAGCAGCCAAGACGTAGCGGGGGAGCAGTTCTTC.

The rearrangement uses TRBV6-5 and TRBJ1-2, with D unresolved. The V and J ends lost 2 bases and 5 bases respectively, with 9 bases between them. The CDR3 loop spans 13 amino acids. The germline gives CDR1 MNHEY, CDR2 SVGAGI. The CDR3 nucleotides read TGTGCCAGCAGTTACGGGCAGCTGTATGGCTACACCTTC. This encodes CASSYGQLYGYTF.

This clone appeared a single time. The chain joins TRBV7-9 to TRBJ1-5, with D maybe TRBD1 (5 bases). Looked up from germline, CDR1 is SEHNR and CDR2 is FQNEAQ (reference sequence). Trimming took off 0 bases at V and 9 bases at J, with 9 bases between the two ends. CDR3 length: 13 amino acids. CDR3 bases: TGTGCCAGCAGCTTAGCGGGGGGAGGGCCCCAGCATTTT. Translating it yields CASSLAGGGPQHF.

The chain employs TRBV6-5 and TRBJ2-7, with D possibly TRBD1 on 6 matching bases. Germline V gives CDR1 MNHEY, CDR2 SVGAGI. Trimming shortened V by 0 bases and J by 0 bases, and 9 bases separated the two germline ends. The CDR3 consists of 15 residues. The CDR3, as DNA: TGTGCCAGCAGTTACTCCACAGGGTTCTCCTACGAGCAGTACTTC. Translating it yields CASSYSTGFSYEQYF.

The V call is TRBV4-2, the J call TRBJ2-6; 9 bases fit TRBD2. The CDR3 has 21 residues. Germline CDR1 reads LGHNA; CDR2 reads YNFKEQ. V lost 0 bases to trimming and J lost 0 bases; unmatched junction nucleotides: 12. The CDR3 bases are TGTGCCAGCAGCCAAGAACGGTCGGCGGCGGGGGGGATCTCTGGGGCCAACGTCCTGACTTTC. It specifies CASSQERSAAGGISGANVLTF.

The chain has TRBV4-2 and TRBJ1-4, with a tentative D call TRBD1 (5 bases). Germline V gene sequence: CDR1 LGHNA, CDR2 YNFKEQ. The CDR3 sequence is 16 residues long. V was clipped by 0 bases and J by 8 bases, with 16 bases between them. The CDR3, as DNA: TGTGCCAGCAGCCAAGATCCCTGGGGACTGGGGGAAAAACTGTTTTTT. This sequence encodes CASSQDPWGLGEKLFF.

The chain carries TRBV6-1 and TRBJ1-2; 10 nucleotides line up with TRBD1. V shed 3 bases and J 7 bases; nucleotides not matched to a gene: 5. This CDR3 region has 14 residues. Germline-derived CDR1 and CDR2 are MNHNS and SASEGT. CDR3: CASSDDRGRSGYTF. The CDR3 DNA follows: TGTGCCAGCAGTGATGACAGGGGGCGATCTGGCTACACCTTC.

This clone was seen a few times. The chain uses TRBV11-2 and TRBJ2-2; 8 nucleotides agree with TRBD2. V dropped 2 bases and J dropped 0; count of bases not matched to a gene: 5. Germline CDR1 SGHAT, CDR2 FQNNGV. The CDR3 loop spans 17 amino acids. The CDR3 DNA follows: TGTGCCAGCAGCTTAAAGCGGGGGCCCTCGAACACCGGGGAGCTGTTTTTT. This sequence encodes CASSLKRGPSNTGELFF.

The chain joins TRBV4-2 to TRBJ2-5; a weak D match, TRBD1 (6 bases). There are 16 residues in the CDR3. The germline V gene has CDR1 LGHNA and CDR2 YNFKEQ. Trimming stripped 1 base from V and 3 bases from J, with 15 bases between. CDR3 in amino acids: CASSQAPAEGEETQYF. Here the CDR3 DNA reads TGTGCCAGCAGCCAAGCACCCGCAGAGGGGGAAGAGACCCAGTACTTC.

The chain links TRBV11-1 to TRBJ2-7, with D perhaps matching TRBD1 (6 bases). Trimming removed 5 bases at V and 4 bases at J, with 9 bases between. The germline V gene encodes CDR1 SGHAT and CDR2 FQDESV (reference sequence). This CDR3 spans 12 amino acids. CDR3 region: CASSQRGYEQYF. The CDR3 nucleotides are TGTGCCAGCAGCCAAAGGGGGTACGAGCAGTACTTC. Full variable domain (remainder filled in from reference TRBV11-1 and TRBJ2-7): EAEVAQSPRYKITEKSQAVAFWCDPISGHATLYWYRQILGQGPELLVQFQDESVVDDSQLPKDRFSAERLKGVDSTLKIQPAELGDSAMYLCASSQRGYEQYFGPGTRLTVT.

The J gene is TRBJ2-5, the V gene TRBV11-2; 7 bases agree with TRBD1. TRBJ2-7 matches the DNA end more closely, so the J call is doubtful. CDR1 is SGHAT and CDR2 is FQNNGV in the germline V gene. This CDR3 contains 14 residues. The CDR3 is CASSGDRVNYEQYF. The CDR3 DNA sequence: TGTGCCAGCAGCGGCGACAGGGTGAACTACGAGCAGTACTTC.

The V call is TRBV6-4, the J call TRBJ2-2; 8 bases line up with TRBD1. The CDR3 spans 14 residues. From germline, CDR1 is MRHNA and CDR2 SNTAGT. V gave up 6 bases and J gave up 1 base; unmatched junction bases: 1. The CDR3 DNA follows: TGTGCCAGCAGGGGGACAGGGAACACCGGGGAGCTGTTTTTT. It specifies CASRGTGNTGELFF.